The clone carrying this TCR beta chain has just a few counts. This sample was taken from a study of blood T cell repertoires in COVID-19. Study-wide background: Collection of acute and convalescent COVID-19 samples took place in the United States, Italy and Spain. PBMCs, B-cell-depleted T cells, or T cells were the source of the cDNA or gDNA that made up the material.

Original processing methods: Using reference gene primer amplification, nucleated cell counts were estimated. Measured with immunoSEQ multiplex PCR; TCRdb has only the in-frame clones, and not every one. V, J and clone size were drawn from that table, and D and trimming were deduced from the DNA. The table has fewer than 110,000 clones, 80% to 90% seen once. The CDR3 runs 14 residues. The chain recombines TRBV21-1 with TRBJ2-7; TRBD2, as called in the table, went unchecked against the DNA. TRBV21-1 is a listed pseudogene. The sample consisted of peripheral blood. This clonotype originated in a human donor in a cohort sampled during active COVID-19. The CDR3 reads CASSNGGPAYEQYF. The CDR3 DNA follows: TGTGCCAGCAGCAATGGCGGGCCCGCCTACGAGCAGTACTTC.